The present T cell receptor beta chain was sequenced within a study of blood T cell repertoires in COVID-19. Turning to the study itself: COVID-19 samples, acute and convalescent, were from the United States, Italy and Spain. Sources were T cells, B-cell-depleted T cells, or PBMCs; the material itself was cDNA or gDNA.

V was trimmed by 6 bases and J by 8 bases, leaving 13 bases between them. This CDR3 has 12 amino acids. Germline V lookup: CDR1 SEHNR, CDR2 FQNEAQ (reference sequence). Authors' analysis steps: The authors estimated nucleated cell counts from reference gene primer amplification. This table comes from immunoSEQ multiplex PCR, and its TCRdb copy is limited to in-frame clones, with some not included. V and J calls and clone size come straight from that table; D and trimming were deduced from the DNA. The sample records 250,000 to 400,000 clones, 90% being singletons. This clone was picked up one time. Recruited during active infection, patients (from Seattle) were subsequently followed longitudinally.

Sequenced: peripheral blood. The chain joins TRBV7-9 to TRBJ1-2; D uncertain. This receptor was obtained from a woman aged 25 to 45 with COVID-19, enrolled during active disease. This CDR3 is CASRNREWGYTF. The CDR3 nucleotides are TGTGCCAGCAGGAACAGAGAGTGGGGCTACACCTTC.